This T cell receptor beta chain was sequenced for a study of type 1 regulatory T cells. Unmatched junction bases numbered 5, after V lost 7 bases and J lost 6 bases. CDR1 and CDR2 from the germline V gene are LGHDT and YNNKEL (reference sequence). The CDR3 is 14 residues long. General study points: Type 1 regulatory T cells had a more restricted TCR repertoire than non-type 1 regulatory T cells.

This clonotype turned up a few times. Its antigen remains unidentified. TCRdb ran MiXCR on the reads and lists one entry per CDR3 protein. The sample carries over 55,000 distinct CDR3 sequences, about 50% recorded once. The receptor comes from a human donor in good health. The source material was cultured non-Tr1 T cells, either the whole culture or a sorted T cell fraction (not recorded which). The V and J genes are TRBV3-1 and TRBJ2-3; 12 bases match TRBD2. This CDR3 is CASKRTSGADTQYF. In nucleotides, the CDR3 is TGTGCCAGCAAGAGGACTAGCGGGGCGGATACGCAGTATTTT.